This passage covers 26 T cell receptor beta chains from one sample sequenced in a study of OX40 agonist ivuxolimab in advanced cancers. This table comes from immunoSEQ multiplex PCR, and its TCRdb copy is limited to in-frame clones, with some not included. The sample records more than 12,000 clones, about 86% being singletons. This specimen consisted of CD4+ or CD8+ T cells sorted from blood, obtained in a trial of the OX40 agonist ivuxolimab. The receptors come from an adult with an advanced solid tumor such as melanoma, head and neck, liver or kidney cancer.

The rearrangement uses TRBV5-6 and TRBJ2-1; 7 positions match TRBD1. The trim removed 7 bases at V and 5 bases at J, leaving 3 bases unmatched. In germline, CDR1 is SGHDT, CDR2 YYEEEE. This CDR3 is built from 12 residues. CDR3 amino acids: CASGTGDNEQFF. The CDR3 nucleotides read TGTGCCAGCGGTACAGGGGACAATGAGCAGTTCTTC.

This rearrangement joins TRBV19 to TRBJ2-2, with 7 bases fitting TRBD1. J lost 0 bases, V lost 6 bases, and 7 bases had no gene match. The CDR3 sequence is 16 residues long. The V gene's germline CDR1 is LNHDA and CDR2 SQIVND (reference sequence). This CDR3 is CASRLRGQANTGELFF. The CDR3 DNA is TGTGCCAGTAGGTTGAGAGGACAGGCGAACACCGGGGAGCTGTTTTTT.

The J gene is TRBJ1-1, the V gene TRBV30; D uncertain. V was shortened by 3 bases and J by 1 base, with 9 bases between the two germline ends. This CDR3 is built from 13 residues. Germline loops: CDR1 GTSNPN, CDR2 SVGIG (reference sequence). The CDR3 DNA follows: TGTGCCTGGAGGAGGACCGGGAACACTGAAGCTTTCTTT. Amino acids: CAWRRTGNTEAFF.

The DNA for the CDR3 is TGTGCCAGCTCACCCGACAGGGCAGAGACCCAGTACTTC. Translated: CASSPDRAETQYF. The chain carries TRBV18 and TRBJ2-5, with 7 positions matching TRBD1. The V gene's germline CDR1 is KGHSH and CDR2 LQKENI. CDR3 length: 13 amino acids. V dropped 3 bases and J dropped 4; count of bases not matched to a gene: 2.

The chain uses TRBV5-1 and TRBJ1-1; D is ambiguous. Germline values: CDR1 SGHRS, CDR2 YFSETQ. The CDR3 totals 17 residues. Trimming stripped 0 bases from V and 4 bases from J, with 19 bases between. In DNA form, the CDR3 reads TGCGCCAGCAGCTTGGTCTCAGTTGGTAGCTACAGCACTGAAGCTTTCTTT. This sequence encodes CASSLVSVGSYSTEAFF.

This clone has just one count. V usage is TRBV6-5 and J usage is TRBJ2-5; TRBD2 matches at 12 bases. The CDR3 spans 15 residues. J lost 5 bases, V lost 0 bases, and 1 base had no gene match. Germline CDR1 reads MNHEY; CDR2 reads SVGAGI. In DNA, the CDR3 is TGTGCCAGCAGTTACTCCGGGACTAGCGGGGAGACCCAGTACTTC. It codes for CASSYSGTSGETQYF.

The chain employs TRBV6-1 and TRBJ2-7; 9 bases are shared with TRBD1. Germline V gives CDR1 MNHNS, CDR2 SASEGT. With 8 bases clipped from V and 7 bases from J, the junction kept 12 bases outside the gene matches. The CDR3 loop spans 14 amino acids. CDR3 coding DNA: TGTGCCAGCGACCGGGACAGGGTAGACTGGGAGCAGTACTTC. It encodes CASDRDRVDWEQYF.

This sequence joins TRBV5-1 and TRBJ1-2; unclear D gene. Trimming removed 0 bases from V and 5 bases from J, with 14 bases in between. CDR1 and CDR2 (germline): SGHRS, YFSETQ. CDR3 size: 15 residues. CDR3 nucleotides: TGCGCCAGCAGCTTGGCCGGAGAGACGATTTATGGCTACACCTTC. Translation gives CASSLAGETIYGYTF.

The CDR3 is CASSPTYGNTEAFF. The CDR3 DNA reads as TGCGCCAGCAGCCCGACCTACGGGAACACTGAAGCTTTCTTT. This chain uses TRBV5-1 with TRBJ1-1; unclear D gene. With 4 bases removed from V and 1 base from J, the gap between germline ends came to 11 bases. Germline-derived CDR1 and CDR2 are SGHRS and YFSETQ. The CDR3 extends over 14 amino acids.

The rearrangement joins TRBV15 to TRBJ2-7; a weak D match, TRBD2 (6 bases). This CDR3 is built from 15 residues. Between the trimmed V and J ends, which lost 1 base and 2 bases, there was a span of 12 bases. The germline gives CDR1 LNHNV, CDR2 YYDKDF (reference sequence). The CDR3 nucleotides are TGTGCCACCAGCAGAGTAGCGGTGGGACCCTACGAGCAGTACTTC. Protein: CATSRVAVGPYEQYF.

The V and J genes are TRBV2 and TRBJ1-1; D remains ambiguous. Germline CDR1 SNHLY, CDR2 FYNNEI. This CDR3 region has 11 residues. Trimming removed 2 bases at V and 7 bases at J, with 5 bases between. The CDR3 loop is CASSESGEAFF. CDR3 in DNA: TGTGCCAGCAGTGAATCAGGTGAAGCTTTCTTT.

The chain uses TRBV7-9 and TRBJ2-5; 8 nucleotides line up with TRBD1. Trimming removed 7 bases from V and 0 bases from J; junction bases left unmatched: 7. The CDR3 is 15 residues long. Germline CDR1 SEHNR, CDR2 FQNEAQ (reference sequence). The chain's CDR3 is CASTQTGEYQETQYF. For the CDR3, the DNA is TGTGCCAGCACCCAGACAGGGGAGTACCAAGAGACCCAGTACTTC. The full variable domain, in which reference TRBV7-9 and TRBJ2-5 provide the parts outside the CDR3, is DTGVSQNPRHKITKRGQNVTFRCDPISEHNRLYWYRQTLGQGPEFLTYFQNEAQLEKSRLLSDRFSAERPKGSFSTLEIQRTEQGDSAMYLCASTQTGEYQETQYFGPGTRLLVL.

This chain uses TRBV18 with TRBJ1-2, with D possibly being TRBD1 (5 bases). Deletions cut 4 bases from V and 0 bases from J, with 9 bases between. Germline lookup yields CDR1 KGHSH and CDR2 LQKENI. The CDR3 loop spans 14 amino acids. Here the CDR3 DNA reads TGTGCCAGCTCACTTGACAGAGCTAACTATGGCTACACCTTC. Its translation is CASSLDRANYGYTF.

This CDR3 reads CASSWRGGVNTQYF. As DNA, the CDR3 is TGTGCCAGCAGTTGGCGGGGGGGCGTAAATACGCAGTATTTT. This chain links TRBV28 with TRBJ2-3, with 9 positions matching TRBD2. V dropped 4 bases and J dropped 7; count of bases not matched to a gene: 6. The CDR3 runs to 14 residues. Germline V gives CDR1 MDHEN, CDR2 SYDVKM. The full variable domain, rest sourced from reference TRBV28 and TRBJ2-3, is DVKVTQSSRYLVKRTGEKVFLECVQDMDHENMFWYRQDPGLGLRLIYFSYDVKMKEKGDIPEGYSVSREKKERFSLILESASTNQTSMYLCASSWRGGVNTQYFGPGTRLTVL.

The chain employs TRBV19 and TRBJ2-1, with TRBD2 matching over 12 bases. This CDR3 region has 16 residues. V was pared by 7 bases and J by 7 bases, with 11 bases of the junction left unmatched. CDR1 is LNHDA, CDR2 SQIVND, per germline (reference sequence). The CDR3 loop is CASKASGGAGRNEQFF. The DNA of the CDR3 is TGTGCCAGTAAGGCTAGCGGGGGGGCAGGGCGGAATGAGCAGTTCTTC.

The rearrangement uses TRBV19 and TRBJ1-1; D possibly corresponds to TRBD1 (5 bases). The V and J ends lost 4 bases and 4 bases respectively, with 7 bases between them. Germline CDR1 LNHDA, CDR2 SQIVND (reference sequence). CDR3 length equals 12 residues. For the CDR3, the DNA is TGTGCCAGTAGTAGGGGGGGCACTGAAGCTTTCTTT. Translating it yields CASSRGGTEAFF.

This clone is a singleton in its sample. The rearrangement links TRBV9 to TRBJ2-3; D call uncertain. The CDR3 sequence is 16 residues long. The V end was cut by 2 bases, the J end by 6 bases, with 19 bases between. CDR1 and CDR2 from the germline V gene are SGDLS and YYNGEE. The CDR3 DNA reads as TGTGCCAGCAGCGTGAGTCCACCCCCATCGGCGGATACGCAGTATTTT. Residues: CASSVSPPPSADTQYF.

The chain has TRBV14 and TRBJ1-1, with 8 nucleotides matching TRBD1. The V and J ends lost 5 bases and 8 bases, in that order; junction bases with no gene match: 10. The germline V gene has CDR1 SGHDN and CDR2 FVKESK. The CDR3 spans 14 residues. CDR3 residues: CASSSGTGFDEAFF. For the CDR3, the DNA is TGTGCCAGCAGCTCCGGGACAGGTTTCGACGAAGCTTTCTTT.

As concerns this clone: A junction boundary mismatches the germline segment, possibly from a read error. The chain employs TRBV10-3 and TRBJ1-6, with a weak D call TRBD1 (5 bases). The CDR3 covers 14 residues. From germline, CDR1 is ENHRY and CDR2 SYGVKD. CDR3 nucleotides: TGTGCCAGCAGTTACGGGGGACCAAATTCACCCCTCCACTTT. Its protein is CASSYGGPNSPLHF.

This sequence joins TRBV5-4 and TRBJ2-2, with 11 bases fitting TRBD1. Germline-derived CDR1 and CDR2 are SGHNT and YYREEE (reference sequence). J was trimmed by 5 bases and V by 4 bases; bases with no gene match: 7. The CDR3 length is 16 residues. In DNA form, the CDR3 reads TGTGCCAGCAGCCCGTGGGACAGGGGGAGAACCGGGGAGCTGTTTTTT. Translated, it gives CASSPWDRGRTGELFF.

This clone ranks as large. This rearrangement joins TRBV7-9 to TRBJ1-6; no clear D. The CDR3 is 13 residues long. CDR1 SEHNR and CDR2 FQNEAQ come from the germline V gene (reference sequence). Trimming cost V 4 bases and J 9 bases, with 10 bases left between them. The CDR3 here is CASSSDGLSPLHF. The DNA for the CDR3 is TGTGCCAGCAGCTCGGACGGACTTTCACCCCTCCACTTT.

V and J are TRBV2 and TRBJ2-3; 13 bases are shared with TRBD2. The V segment lost 6 bases and the J segment 4 bases; nucleotides outside the gene matches: 1. The CDR3 loop spans 14 amino acids. Germline CDR1 is SNHLY and CDR2 is FYNNEI. CDR3 in DNA: TGTGCCAGCAGCGGACTAGCGGGGGCAGATACGCAGTATTTT. As protein: CASSGLAGADTQYF.

This clone was observed a few times. The V call is TRBV5-1, the J call TRBJ1-1; D may be TRBD1 (5 bases). V lost 4 bases, J lost 0 bases, and 10 bases lay in between. The length of the CDR3 is 14 residues. The germline CDR1 and CDR2 sequences are SGHRS and YFSETQ. The CDR3 spells CASSGGTMNTEAFF. In DNA, the CDR3 is TGCGCCAGCAGCGGCGGGACCATGAACACTGAAGCTTTCTTT.

The chain uses TRBV5-1 and TRBJ2-5, with D maybe TRBD2 (6 bases). The CDR3 is 15 amino acids. V was cut by 0 bases and J by 3 bases, with 12 bases left in between. The germline gives CDR1 SGHRS, CDR2 YFSETQ. CDR3 in DNA: TGCGCCAGCAGCTTGGATCTTCGGGGGAAAGAGACCCAGTACTTC. Its translation: CASSLDLRGKETQYF. The variable domain in full, with the rest retrieved from reference TRBV5-1 and TRBJ2-5, is KAGVTQTPRYLIKTRGQQVTLSCSPISGHRSVSWYQQTPGQGLQFLFEYFSETQRNKGNFPGRFSGRQFSNSRSEMNVSTLELGDSALYLCASSLDLRGKETQYFGPGTRLLVL.

The chain couples TRBV20-1 to TRBJ2-5; maybe TRBD2 (5 bases). CDR3 size: 11 residues. The ends were cut back, 3 bases at V and 12 bases at J, with 14 bases in the middle. The germline CDR1 and CDR2 sequences are DFQATT and SNEGSKA (reference sequence). The CDR3 reads CSASIQEREYF. The CDR3 DNA reads TGCAGTGCTAGTATCCAGGAGAGGGAGTACTTC.

This chain joins TRBV4-1 and TRBJ2-2; D may be TRBD1 (6 bases). CDR3 length equals 16 residues. V shed 5 bases and J shed 0 bases, with 13 bases lying between them. Germline CDR1 and CDR2: MGHRA and YSYEKL. CDR3 region: CASSTRQDSNTGELFF. The DNA for the CDR3 is TGCGCCAGCAGCACCCGACAGGATTCGAACACCGGGGAGCTGTTTTTT.